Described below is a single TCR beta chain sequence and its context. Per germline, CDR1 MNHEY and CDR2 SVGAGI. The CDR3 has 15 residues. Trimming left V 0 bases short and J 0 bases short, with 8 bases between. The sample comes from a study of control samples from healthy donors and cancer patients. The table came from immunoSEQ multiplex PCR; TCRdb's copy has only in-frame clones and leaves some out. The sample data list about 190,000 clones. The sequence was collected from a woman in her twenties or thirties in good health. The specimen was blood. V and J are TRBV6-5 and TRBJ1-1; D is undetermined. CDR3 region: CASSYSQVMNTEAFF. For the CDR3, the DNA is TGTGCCAGCAGTTACTCCCAGGTCATGAACACTGAAGCTTTCTTT.